The subject of this entry is one T cell receptor (beta chain). The sample holds a few counts of this clonotype. Its antigen has not been determined. No quality values exist for individual bases; no much larger clone is one base distant. TCR beta CDR3 regions were amplified from RNA transcripts. The first round of RT-PCR for the TCR CDR3 was performed with the HTBI primer set and the Qiagen OneStep RT-PCR kit. Libraries were constructed in a second round of multiplex PCR, after which size selection and purification were carried out. The libraries were sequenced on an Illumina HiSeq2000 using paired-end 100 bp reads. Concerning the study's data processing: SOAPnuke was used to process the raw data, with reads discarded if the reads contained adapters or uncalled bases, had a mean Phred below 15, or lacked an exact constant-primer or identifier match. COPE v1.2.5 was used to merge high-quality paired reads, and clonotypes were defined as unique nucleotide sequences. MiTCR v1.1 was used to align clonotypes to the IMGT TRBV, TRBD and TRBJ reference segments. The analysis was restricted to V-J combinations with a frequency above 0.0001, which together covered 99% to 99.2% of the repertoires. A TCS score was defined as the ratio between F50 (clonal expansion) and ExV (chaos), using BLOSUM62-based TCRdist between CDR3 peptides within each V-J. Welch's t-statistics and random forest reduced fewer than 550 V-J features to 13, which were used in a naive Bayes classifier (R e1071). TCRdb applied fastp at Q25 and MiXCR to the public reads, then kept only in-frame beta chains. Rows are combined by CDR3 protein, so each entry shows the most common genes and DNA. TCRdb's processing, not the study's, gives the V and J calls here. Present in this sample are over 450,000 distinct CDR3 sequences, under 15% of which were seen just once. The ten largest account for 17% of the sample.

These data come from a study of T cells in Graves' hyperthyroidism and ophthalmopathy (dated by TCRdb to between 2019 and 2020). About the full investigation: Peripheral blood samples were taken at the time of initial diagnosis, prior to any treatment. TCR V-J signatures able to tell the groups apart were searched for in a discovery cohort of 100 patients, of whom roughly 42 had Graves' ophthalmopathy and about 55 had stable Graves' hyperthyroidism. Prospective prediction of ophthalmopathy was tested in an independent validation cohort consisting of roughly 19 hyperthyroidism patients and approximately 16 patients who later progressed to ophthalmopathy. For training and testing, the 80 to 100 patients in the discovery cohort were randomly divided in a 7:3 ratio. The study also compared thyroid tissue and blood T-cell repertoires from a handful of Graves' hyperthyroidism patients. Once sampling was done, hyperthyroidism patients were given methimazole at a starting dose of 30 mg daily, whereas ophthalmopathy patients were given high-dose intravenous methylprednisolone. According to the paper, TCR Vbeta CDR3 sequencing was carried out on 135 peripheral blood samples, which came from over 40 ophthalmopathy, around 74 hyperthyroidism and approximately 17 progressor patients. What the work shows at the level of the full study, not this receptor alone: A model built on a 13 V-J signature distinguished ophthalmopathy from stable hyperthyroidism, reaching 85% to 90% sensitivity and approximately 81% specificity in cross-validation and 80%/75% in testing. Most expanded thyroid clonotypes (frequency above 0.001) were also found in blood, which suggests that blood repertoires may mirror thyroid immune responses. In validation, the model predicted progression to ophthalmopathy with about 71% sensitivity and approximately 72% specificity, a median of approximately 6.7 months before onset. Sample size was not statistically predetermined, and blinding of investigators to group allocation was not performed.

Graves' hyperthyroidism was defined as stable when no progression to ophthalmopathy occurred over 18 months of follow-up. The hyperthyroidism patients were between 18 and 65 years old and newly diagnosed, with a disease duration of less than 2 months. The study excluded patients with uncontrolled infections, other autoimmune diseases, pregnancy or lactation. Clinical symptoms, serum thyroxine and TRAb, thyroid ultrasound, and orbital computed tomography formed the basis for the diagnoses. Ficoll-Paque density gradient centrifugation was used to isolate PBMCs from 8 to 10 ml of fresh peripheral blood. Total RNA was extracted using Trizol reagent, and RNA quality was assessed on an Agilent 2100 Bioanalyzer. CDR1 SGHKS and CDR2 YYEKEE are derived from the germline V gene (reference sequence). After removal of 7 bases from V and 5 bases from J, the junction retains 11 bases not matched to a gene. The CDR3 measures 14 amino acids from cysteine to phenylalanine. CDR3 DNA only is kept here, 42 bases in frame from base 1.

This receptor was taken from a woman between 18 and 29 years old with Graves' hyperthyroidism. The sequenced material came from blood. The sequence is built from TRBV5-5 and TRBJ2-7, and TRBD1 aligns with 8 junction nucleotides. At the DNA level, the sequence is TGTGCCAGCGCCGTGCCGGACAGGGTGGACGAGCAGTACTTC. This sequence encodes CASAVPDRVDEQYF.